The 20 T cell receptor beta chains reported below all come from one sample, sequenced in a study of regulatory T cells in long-lasting Graves disease. With iRepertoire HTBI primers and Arm-PCR of CDR3 regions, TCR beta libraries were built. Each CDR3 protein gets one entry after TCRdb re-called the multiplex PCR reads with MiXCR. Among 350,000 to 550,000 distinct CDR3 sequences listed, 16% were seen once. Time point specified: newly diagnosed GD, antithyroid drugs for less than 3 months. PBMC RNA was the source of the TCR library. Another study also made use of these data, one on T cells in Graves' hyperthyroidism and ophthalmopathy.

The source was peripheral blood mononuclear cells (PBMCs), collected at new diagnosis, from a patient treated with antithyroid drugs. These receptors were collected from a woman aged 18-29 years with Graves disease.

The genes are TRBV19 and TRBJ2-3, with D possibly matching TRBD1 (6 bases). The germline V gene encodes CDR1 LNHDA and CDR2 SQIVND (reference sequence). V dropped 7 bases and J dropped 2 bases, with 13 bases sitting between them. The CDR3 is made up of 14 amino acids. This CDR3 is CASMRTADTDTQYF. CDR3 sequence (DNA): TGTGCCAGTATGAGGACAGCGGACACAGATACGCAGTATTTT.

This clonotype was observed at least ten times. The J gene is TRBJ2-1, the V gene TRBV7-2; 7 bases align to TRBD1. There are 15 residues in the CDR3. V lost 6 bases and J lost 4; bases outside the gene matches: 9. Germline CDR1 and CDR2: SGHTA and FQGNSA. The CDR3 loop reads CASRLERGQYNEQFF. In nucleotides, the CDR3 is TGTGCCAGCAGATTGGAAAGGGGGCAATACAATGAGCAGTTCTTC.

This clonotype came up many times. The chain is built from TRBV6-2 or TRBV6-3 and TRBJ2-3; D unresolved. CDR1 and CDR2 from the germline V gene are MNHEY and SVGEGT. This CDR3 is built from 16 residues. The ends were cut back, 5 bases at V and 1 base at J, with 16 bases in the middle. CDR3 protein: CASSEWDRYGTDTQYF. CDR3 bases: TGTGCCAGCAGTGAATGGGATCGTTACGGCACAGATACGCAGTATTTT.

Note on this clonotype: The CDR3 does not end in the conserved phenylalanine or tryptophan, so this is likely a read error. This sequence joins TRBV28 and TRBJ1-6; D gene unclear. Trimming cost V 2 bases and J 13 bases, with 18 bases left between them. This CDR3 region has 15 residues. CDR1 and CDR2 (germline): MDHEN, SYDVKM. CDR3 amino acids: CASSLIVISSGPLHL. The CDR3 bases are TGTGCCAGCAGTTTAATTGTTATTTCGTCAGGCCCCCTCCACCTT.

For the CDR3, the DNA is TGTGCCAGCAGCCAAGCCCGTCTAGCGGGAGGGCCAGGCACAGATACGCAGTATTTT. It codes for CASSQARLAGGPGTDTQYF. This chain connects TRBV14 to TRBJ2-3; 12 bases align to TRBD2. CDR1 SGHDN and CDR2 FVKESK come from the germline V gene. The trim removed 1 base at V and 1 base at J, leaving 9 bases unmatched. The length of the CDR3 is 19 residues.

This chain links TRBV10-3 with TRBJ2-3; 7 bases fit TRBD1. Trimming took 4 bases from V and 6 from J; bases not matched to a gene: 7. CDR3 length: 14 residues. The germline gives CDR1 ENHRY, CDR2 SYGVKD. CDR3 loop: CAISGTGGWDTQYF. CDR3 bases: TGTGCCATCAGTGGGACAGGAGGTTGGGATACGCAGTATTTT.

This clonotype was recorded many times. This sequence joins TRBV7-2 and TRBJ2-1; tentatively, D is TRBD2 (6 bases). CDR1 is SGHTA, CDR2 FQGNSA, per germline. This CDR3 contains 15 residues. V dropped 2 bases and J dropped 10 bases, with 18 bases sitting between them. As DNA, the CDR3 is TGTGCCAGCAGCTTAACAGTTGCGGGAACCCCGGAGCAGTTCTTC. Amino acid sequence: CASSLTVAGTPEQFF.

This clonotype has ten or more counts. The chain links TRBV11-2 to TRBJ2-1, with a possible D match to TRBD2 (5 bases). V lost 4 bases to trimming and J lost 5 bases, with 18 bases between them. There are 16 residues in the CDR3. The V gene's germline CDR1 is SGHAT and CDR2 FQNNGV. CDR3 amino acids: CASSSFTGSRDNEQFF. DNA of the CDR3: TGTGCCAGCAGCTCCTTCACGGGGTCGAGGGACAATGAGCAGTTCTTC.

This clonotype has ten or more counts. The rearrangement links TRBV10-1 to TRBJ2-3; the match to TRBD2 covers 9 bases. Germline CDR1 WNHNN, CDR2 SYGVQD (reference sequence). With V trimmed by 2 bases and J by 5 bases, 5 bases remained unmatched. The CDR3 is 15 amino acids. The CDR3 sequence: CASSEEASGKDTQYF. CDR3 nucleotides: TGCGCCAGCAGTGAGGAGGCTAGCGGGAAAGATACGCAGTATTTT.

This clonotype was found many times. The V call is TRBV30, the J call TRBJ1-4, with D hard to call. Trimming pared 7 bases from V and 5 bases from J, leaving 14 bases between. This CDR3 is built from 13 residues. The germline V gene encodes CDR1 GTSNPN and CDR2 SVGIG (reference sequence). CDR3 sequence reads: CASDYPGNEKLFF. The CDR3 region has the DNA TGTGCCTCCGACTACCCAGGAAATGAAAAACTGTTTTTT.

The chain carries TRBV19 and TRBJ1-1; D ambiguous. V lost 6 bases, J lost 1 base, and 9 bases lay in between. This CDR3 spans 13 amino acids. CDR1 and CDR2 (germline): LNHDA, SQIVND (reference sequence). CDR3: CASSEGPNTEAFF. CDR3 in DNA: TGTGCCAGTAGCGAAGGACCGAACACTGAAGCTTTCTTT.

This clonotype has more than one count but fewer than ten. The V call is TRBV19, the J call TRBJ2-1; 7 nucleotides match TRBD1. V shed 5 bases and J 2 bases; nucleotides not matched to a gene: 6. Germline-derived CDR1 and CDR2 are LNHDA and SQIVND (reference sequence). The CDR3 spans 15 residues. The CDR3 loop reads CASSESTGPYNEQFF. The CDR3, as DNA: TGTGCCAGTAGTGAGTCGACAGGGCCCTACAATGAGCAGTTCTTC.

The sample holds many counts of this clonotype. The chain joins TRBV28 to TRBJ1-5; no definite D call. This CDR3 is built from 15 residues. Germline V CDR1 and CDR2: MDHEN, SYDVKM. Deletions cut 2 bases from V and 7 bases from J, with 15 bases between. The CDR3 sequence: CASSLRGRVRQPQHF. CDR3 nucleotides: TGTGCCAGCAGTTTACGAGGGCGCGTTCGGCAGCCCCAGCATTTT.

The chain couples TRBV20-1 to TRBJ1-5, with 10 positions matching TRBD1. The CDR3 contains 15 residues. The junction had 5 bases not matched to a gene; V was cut back by 2 bases and J by 4 bases. CDR1 is DFQATT and CDR2 is SNEGSKA in the germline V gene (reference sequence). The CDR3 sequence: CSARRQGAGNQPQHF. The CDR3, as DNA: TGCAGTGCTAGAAGACAGGGGGCGGGAAATCAGCCCCAGCATTTT.

The chain links TRBV28 to TRBJ1-2; D unresolved. Trimming pared 5 bases from V and 2 bases from J, leaving 15 bases between. CDR3 length: 15 amino acids. Per the germline V gene, CDR1 is MDHEN and CDR2 is SYDVKM. The CDR3 protein is CASSPAGGVNYGYTF. The CDR3 DNA reads TGTGCCAGCAGTCCCGCCGGCGGGGTGAACTATGGCTACACCTTC.

The rearrangement links TRBV6-9 to TRBJ1-6, with TRBD1 as a possible D gene (5 bases). Germline CDR1 and CDR2: MNHGY and SVAAGI. V lost 3 bases and J lost 8, with 23 bases in between. This CDR3 contains 18 residues. The CDR3: CASSYWGRNRRPDSPLHF. The CDR3 region has the DNA TGTGCCAGCAGTTACTGGGGGAGAAACCGCCGGCCGGATTCACCCCTCCACTTT.

The chain recombines TRBV6-1 with TRBJ1-2; D ambiguous. Looked up from germline, CDR1 is MNHNS and CDR2 is SASEGT. The CDR3 has 14 residues. V was clipped by 7 bases and J by 7 bases, with 19 bases between them. The CDR3 DNA follows: TGTGCCAGCACCGGCGGTATAGGGATACGTGGCTACACCTTC. Protein product: CASTGGIGIRGYTF.

A remark on this clonotype: A read error likely explains this, since a far larger clone differs by one base. This chain connects TRBV2 to TRBJ2-1; 7 bases line up with TRBD2. Judging by the DNA end, TRBJ2-5 fits better; the J call may be wrong. The germline V gene has CDR1 SNHLY and CDR2 FYNNEI. The CDR3 extends over 14 amino acids. The CDR3 coding sequence is TGTGCCAGCTGCGGCGCGGGAGTCGGTGAGACCCAGTACTTC. Its translation is CASCGAGVGETQYF.

This clonotype has at least ten counts. The rearrangement links TRBV30 to TRBJ2-3; 13 bases are shared with TRBD2. Germline V gene data show CDR1 as GTSNPN and CDR2 as SVGIG (reference sequence). This CDR3 has 15 residues. With V trimmed by 5 bases and J by 6 bases, 8 bases remained unmatched. The CDR3 protein is CAWDTSGRVFDTQYF. Here the CDR3 DNA reads TGTGCCTGGGACACTAGCGGGAGGGTCTTTGATACGCAGTATTTT.

The genes are TRBV19 and TRBJ1-5, with a tentative D call TRBD1 (6 bases). The V end lost 7 bases, the J end lost 6 bases, and 16 bases lay between the germline ends. The CDR3 is 14 residues long. Germline CDR1 reads LNHDA; CDR2 reads SQIVND (reference sequence). This chain's CDR3 is CASTSTGLGQPQHF. The DNA of the CDR3 is TGTGCCAGTACCTCGACAGGCCTAGGTCAGCCCCAGCATTTT. Complete variable domain (other parts from reference TRBV19 and TRBJ1-5): DGGITQSPKYLFRKEGQNVTLSCEQNLNHDAMYWYRQDPGQGLRLIYYSQIVNDFQKGDIAEGYSVSREKKESFPLTVTSAQKNPTAFYLCASTSTGLGQPQHFGDGTRLSIL.